These 20 T cell receptor beta chains originate from one sample sequenced in a study of shared clonotypes between healthy human individuals (dated by TCRdb to 2019 to 2021). The library was obtained by the immunoSEQ multiplex PCR assay. TCRdb holds this immuneACCESS table with in-frame rearrangements only. Some clones are missing; in checked studies, unresolved V genes explain under half, and the rest has no known cause. The sample includes 2 million to 2.5 million clones, with approximately 94% observed a single time. Together, the top ten hold 0.13% of the sample. Sequenced: naive CD4+ T cells sorted from blood. Reading the label with the study, this specimen's cell subset or site is: CD45RA+ positively selected. The source is a man in his late teens or twenties in good health.

The CDR3 DNA reads TGTGCCATCAGTGATCTGGATGGCTACACCTTC. It yields the protein CAISDLDGYTF. The gene calls are TRBV10-3 and TRBJ1-2; no definite D call. CDR1 is ENHRY and CDR2 is SYGVKD in the germline V gene. V gave up 3 bases and J gave up 6 bases, with 5 bases separating them. The CDR3 covers 11 residues.

The rearrangement joins TRBV19 to TRBJ2-7; possibly TRBD1 or TRBD2 for D (5 bases each). The CDR3 consists of 14 residues. The V end lost 7 bases, the J end lost 0 bases, and 13 bases lay between the germline ends. Germline values: CDR1 LNHDA, CDR2 SQIVND (reference sequence). CDR3 residues: CASKGTGTSYEQYF. CDR3 sequence (DNA): TGTGCCAGTAAAGGGACGGGGACCTCCTACGAGCAGTACTTC. Complete variable domain (other parts from reference TRBV19 and TRBJ2-7): DGGITQSPKYLFRKEGQNVTLSCEQNLNHDAMYWYRQDPGQGLRLIYYSQIVNDFQKGDIAEGYSVSREKKESFPLTVTSAQKNPTAFYLCASKGTGTSYEQYFGPGTRLTVT.

As for this clone: The same CDR3 is also encoded by other DNA sequences in this sample. The chain is built from TRBV5-1 and TRBJ2-2; no reliable D call. Between the trimmed V and J ends, which lost 0 bases and 0 bases, there was a span of 6 bases. Germline V lookup: CDR1 SGHRS, CDR2 YFSETQ. This CDR3 has 15 residues. The CDR3 loop is CASSLDGPNTGELFF. The CDR3, as DNA: TGCGCCAGCAGCTTGGATGGGCCGAACACCGGGGAGCTGTTTTTT.

The chain carries TRBV25-1 and TRBJ2-7; the D is unclear. This CDR3 contains 11 residues. Germline V gene sequence: CDR1 MGHDK, CDR2 SYGVNS. Trimming left V 5 bases short and J 3 bases short, with 5 bases between. CDR3: CASSIIYEQYF. CDR3 bases: TGTGCCAGCAGTATAATCTACGAGCAGTACTTC.

V usage is TRBV5-6 and J usage is TRBJ2-1, with D perhaps being TRBD1 or TRBD2 (5 bases each). CDR1 and CDR2 (germline): SGHDT, YYEEEE. The CDR3 consists of 15 residues. Between the trimmed V and J ends, which lost 1 base and 5 bases, there was a span of 13 bases. The CDR3 coding sequence is TGTGCCAGCAGCTTGCGAGGGACGGGCCACAATGAGCAGTTCTTC. Translating gives CASSLRGTGHNEQFF.

This clone appeared a single time. The rearrangement joins TRBV7-9 to TRBJ2-1; 12 bases agree with TRBD2. This CDR3 contains 15 residues. Germline CDR1 reads SEHNR; CDR2 reads FQNEAQ (reference sequence). V lost 1 base to trimming and J lost 9 bases; unmatched junction nucleotides: 4. This CDR3 is CASSLVTSGSFEQFF. CDR3 nucleotides: TGTGCCAGCAGCTTAGTGACTAGCGGGAGCTTTGAGCAGTTCTTC.

This chain connects TRBV7-4 to TRBJ1-2; TRBD1 matches at 9 bases. Germline assignment: CDR1 SGHVT and CDR2 SQSDAQ. V dropped 1 base and J dropped 8; count of bases not matched to a gene: 8. The CDR3 has 15 amino acids. CDR3 DNA: TGTGCCAGCAGCTTAGGCCCGGGACAGGGAAAAGGCTACACCTTC. Protein product: CASSLGPGQGKGYTF.

The rearrangement uses TRBV7-9 and TRBJ2-7; D is unresolved. The CDR3 runs 13 residues. The germline gives CDR1 SEHNR, CDR2 FQNEAQ (reference sequence). The V and J ends lost 4 bases and 0 bases respectively, with 7 bases between them. The CDR3 DNA reads TGTGCCAGCAGCTACATTAGCTCCTACGAGCAGTACTTC. Encoded protein: CASSYISSYEQYF.

About this clone itself: Other DNA sequences in this specimen translate into the identical CDR3. The V gene is TRBV11-2, the J gene TRBJ1-1; perhaps TRBD1 as D (5 bases). In germline, CDR1 is SGHAT, CDR2 FQNNGV. The CDR3 consists of 13 residues. With 1 base removed from V and 5 bases from J, the gap between germline ends came to 8 bases. CDR3 residues: CASSLGRGTEAFF. The CDR3, as DNA: TGTGCCAGCAGCTTAGGGCGGGGGACTGAAGCTTTCTTT.

V and J are TRBV2 and TRBJ1-1; D call uncertain. Trimming left V 3 bases short and J 10 bases short, with 9 bases between. The CDR3 has 11 residues. CDR1 is SNHLY, CDR2 FYNNEI, per germline. The DNA of the CDR3 is TGTGCCAGCAGTGAGTGGAGTGGAGCTTTCTTT. Translating gives CASSEWSGAFF.

The V and J genes are TRBV2 and TRBJ2-1, with 10 bases identical to TRBD2. J was trimmed by 3 bases and V by 4 bases; bases with no gene match: 9. This CDR3 region has 17 residues. Germline values: CDR1 SNHLY, CDR2 FYNNEI. The CDR3 reads CASSGGSGRALYNEQFF. The CDR3 nucleotides are TGTGCCAGCAGTGGGGGAAGCGGGAGGGCCCTCTACAATGAGCAGTTCTTC.

Comment on this clone: The same CDR3 arises from other DNA sequences in this sample as well. The J gene is TRBJ1-2, the V gene TRBV2, with D uncertain. CDR1 is SNHLY and CDR2 is FYNNEI in the germline V gene. The CDR3 is 13 amino acids. V shed 3 bases and J shed 5 bases, with 10 bases lying between them. This CDR3 reads CASSETGLYGYTF. CDR3 sequence (DNA): TGTGCCAGCAGTGAGACGGGCCTGTATGGCTACACCTTC.

With respect to this clone: The same CDR3 is also encoded by other DNA sequences in this sample. The chain is built from TRBV7-2 and TRBJ2-1; 10 bases agree with TRBD2. V trimming: 1 base; J trimming: 5 bases; junction bases outside the gene matches: 5. Germline V lookup: CDR1 SGHTA, CDR2 FQGNSA. The length of the CDR3 is 16 residues. In DNA form, the CDR3 reads TGTGCCAGCAGCTTAGGTATAGCGGGAGGCCACAATGAGCAGTTCTTC. This encodes CASSLGIAGGHNEQFF.

This clone was recorded only once. This specimen includes other DNA sequences encoding the same CDR3. The genes are TRBV18 and TRBJ2-7; maybe TRBD2 (6 bases). CDR3 length equals 13 residues. Germline V gene sequence: CDR1 KGHSH, CDR2 LQKENI. V was shortened by 3 bases and J by 6 bases, with 12 bases between the two germline ends. The CDR3, as DNA: TGTGCCAGCTCACCCCTCCCCGGGGGCGAGCAGTACTTC. Its translation is CASSPLPGGEQYF.

The genes are TRBV30 and TRBJ2-1; TRBD1 might be the D (5 bases). Germline lookup yields CDR1 GTSNPN and CDR2 SVGIG (reference sequence). The CDR3 sequence is 15 residues long. V lost 2 bases and J 4 bases, leaving 15 bases between the germline ends. CDR3 protein: CAWSNGQGPYNEQFF. DNA of the CDR3: TGTGCCTGGAGTAATGGGCAGGGTCCATACAATGAGCAGTTCTTC. Drawing the rest from reference TRBV30 and TRBJ2-1, the complete variable domain is SQTIHQWPATLVQPVGSPLSLECTVEGTSNPNLYWYRQAAGRGLQLLFYSVGIGQISSEVPQNLSASRPQDRQFILSSKKLLLSDSGFYLCAWSNGQGPYNEQFFGPGTRLTVL.

The V and J genes are TRBV28 and TRBJ1-2, with TRBD1 as a possible D gene (5 bases). Per germline, CDR1 MDHEN and CDR2 SYDVKM. V lost 5 bases, J lost 4 bases, and 14 bases lay in between. The CDR3 length is 14 residues. The CDR3 sequence: CASSPETATYGYTF. In nucleotides, the CDR3 is TGTGCCAGCAGTCCAGAGACAGCCACCTATGGCTACACCTTC.

The chain is built from TRBV4-1 and TRBJ2-7; weak D call: TRBD2 (6 bases). V was trimmed by 4 bases and J by 1 base, leaving 8 bases between them. This CDR3 is built from 13 residues. In germline, CDR1 is MGHRA, CDR2 YSYEKL. The DNA of the CDR3 is TGCGCCAGCAGCCGGGGGACTTCCTACGAGCAGTACTTC. It codes for CASSRGTSYEQYF.

Note on this clone: The sample has other DNA sequences that encode this CDR3 too. The chain has TRBV9 and TRBJ1-5; TRBD1 might be the D (6 bases). The length of the CDR3 is 14 residues. Germline values: CDR1 SGDLS, CDR2 YYNGEE. Between the trimmed V and J ends, which lost 4 bases and 2 bases, there was a span of 10 bases. As DNA, the CDR3 is TGTGCCAGCAGCCAAGGGGGAGGCAATCAGCCCCAGCATTTT. Protein: CASSQGGGNQPQHF. The variable domain in full, with the rest retrieved from reference TRBV9 and TRBJ1-5, is DSGVTQTPKHLITATGQRVTLRCSPRSGDLSVYWYQQSLDQGLQFLIQYYNGEERAKGNILERFSAQQFPDLHSELNLSSLELGDSALYFCASSQGGGNQPQHFGDGTRLSIL.

The chain is built from TRBV10-3 and TRBJ2-7; 7 bases match TRBD2. After removal of 8 bases from V and 3 bases from J, the junction contained 4 bases not matched to a gene. Germline CDR1 ENHRY, CDR2 SYGVKD. The CDR3 loop spans 12 amino acids. In DNA, the CDR3 is TGTGCCATCTCGCGGGGGAACTACGAGCAGTACTTC. It specifies CAISRGNYEQYF.

For this clone: This sample includes further DNA sequences coding for the same CDR3. This rearrangement joins TRBV9 to TRBJ1-4, with unresolved D. The V and J ends lost 0 bases and 0 bases respectively, with 6 bases between them. CDR1 is SGDLS and CDR2 is YYNGEE in the germline V gene. The CDR3 totals 15 residues. The CDR3 loop reads CASSVGDATNEKLFF. CDR3 nucleotide sequence: TGTGCCAGCAGCGTAGGGGATGCAACTAATGAAAAACTGTTTTTT.